The present T cell receptor beta chain was sequenced within a study of neoadjuvant anti-PD-1 for oral cavity cancer. Across the study: Patients mostly received three to four biweekly nivolumab doses at 3 mg/kg before surgery. Patients without progression got a fourth dose around day 43.

Trimming pared 9 bases from V and 7 bases from J, leaving 15 bases between. CDR3 length: 13 residues. CDR1 is LNHNV and CDR2 is YYDKDF in the germline V gene (reference sequence). TCRdb's table, derived via immunoSEQ multiplex PCR, lists solely in-frame clones and lacks some. The repertoire holds roughly 68,000 clones, with approximately 87% as singletons. This sample's time point: after neoadjuvant nivolumab, at surgical resection. These newly diagnosed stage II-IVA oral cavity squamous cell carcinoma patients had no prior systemic or radiation treatment. PBMCs were not maintained or expanded in culture before analysis.

The receptor's source is a person aged 35-79 years with oral cavity squamous cell carcinoma. The chain joins TRBV15 to TRBJ1-4; D is undetermined. The sequencing used PBMCs, collected after nivolumab (anti-PD-1) treatment. The CDR3 is CATSGRSGEKLFF. The CDR3, as DNA: TGTGCCACGTCTGGGAGGAGCGGTGAAAAACTGTTTTTT.